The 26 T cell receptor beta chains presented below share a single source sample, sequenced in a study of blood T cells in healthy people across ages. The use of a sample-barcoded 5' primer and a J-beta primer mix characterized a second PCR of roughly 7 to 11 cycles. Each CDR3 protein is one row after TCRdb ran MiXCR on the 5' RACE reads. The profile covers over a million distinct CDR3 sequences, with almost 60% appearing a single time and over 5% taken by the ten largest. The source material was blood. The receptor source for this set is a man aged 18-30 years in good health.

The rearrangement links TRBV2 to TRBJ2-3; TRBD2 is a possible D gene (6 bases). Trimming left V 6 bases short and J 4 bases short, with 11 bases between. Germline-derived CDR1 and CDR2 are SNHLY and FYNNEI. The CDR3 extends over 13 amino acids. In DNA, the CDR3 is TGTGCCAGCAGGGGGACTTCCTCAGATACGCAGTATTTT. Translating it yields CASRGTSSDTQYF.

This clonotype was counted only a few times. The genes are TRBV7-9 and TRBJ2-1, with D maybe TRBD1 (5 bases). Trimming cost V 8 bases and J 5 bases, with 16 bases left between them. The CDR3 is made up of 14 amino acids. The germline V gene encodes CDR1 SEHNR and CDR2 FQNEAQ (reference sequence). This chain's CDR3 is CASQGALSDNEQFF. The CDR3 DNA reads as TGTGCCAGCCAAGGGGCCCTCTCGGACAATGAGCAGTTCTTC.

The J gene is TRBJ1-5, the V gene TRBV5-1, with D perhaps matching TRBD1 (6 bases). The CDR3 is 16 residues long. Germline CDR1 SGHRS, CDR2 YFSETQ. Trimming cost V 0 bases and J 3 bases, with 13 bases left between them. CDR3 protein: CASSLDGRDNNQPQHF. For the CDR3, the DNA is TGCGCCAGCAGCTTGGACGGAAGGGACAACAATCAGCCCCAGCATTTT.

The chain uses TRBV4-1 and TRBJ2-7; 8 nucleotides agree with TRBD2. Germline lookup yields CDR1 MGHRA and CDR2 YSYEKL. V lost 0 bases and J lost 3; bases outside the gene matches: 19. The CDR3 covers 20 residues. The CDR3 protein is CASSQEEGTRGSGINYEQYF. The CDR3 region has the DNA TGCGCCAGCAGCCAAGAAGAGGGGACCAGAGGTAGCGGGATCAACTACGAGCAGTACTTC.

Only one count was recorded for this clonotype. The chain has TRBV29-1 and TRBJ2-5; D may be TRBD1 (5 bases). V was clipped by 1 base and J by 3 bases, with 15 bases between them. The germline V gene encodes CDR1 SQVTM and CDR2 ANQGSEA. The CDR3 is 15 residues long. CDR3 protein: CSVEASAGPEETQYF. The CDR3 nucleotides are TGCAGCGTTGAAGCTTCGGCAGGGCCCGAAGAGACCCAGTACTTC.

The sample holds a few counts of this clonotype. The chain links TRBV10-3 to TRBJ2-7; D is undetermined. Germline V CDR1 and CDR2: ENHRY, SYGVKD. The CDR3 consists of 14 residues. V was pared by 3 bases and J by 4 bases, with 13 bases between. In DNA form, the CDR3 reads TGTGCCATCAGTGACCAGGTGGTAGCTTACGAGCAGTACTTC. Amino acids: CAISDQVVAYEQYF.

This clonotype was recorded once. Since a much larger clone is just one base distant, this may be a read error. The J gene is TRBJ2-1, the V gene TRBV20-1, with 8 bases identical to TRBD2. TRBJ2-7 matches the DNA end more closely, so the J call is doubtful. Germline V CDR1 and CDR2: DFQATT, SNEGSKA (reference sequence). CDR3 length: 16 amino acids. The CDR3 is CSAPGGGSFSCNEQYF. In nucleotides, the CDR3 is TGCAGTGCTCCAGGCGGGGGGAGTTTCTCCTGCAATGAGCAGTACTTC.

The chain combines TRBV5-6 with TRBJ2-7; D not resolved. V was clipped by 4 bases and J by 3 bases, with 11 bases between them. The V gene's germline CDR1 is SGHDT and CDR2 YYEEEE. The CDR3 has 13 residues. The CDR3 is CASSPNLDYEQYF. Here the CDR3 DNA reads TGTGCCAGCAGCCCCAACCTCGACTACGAGCAGTACTTC.

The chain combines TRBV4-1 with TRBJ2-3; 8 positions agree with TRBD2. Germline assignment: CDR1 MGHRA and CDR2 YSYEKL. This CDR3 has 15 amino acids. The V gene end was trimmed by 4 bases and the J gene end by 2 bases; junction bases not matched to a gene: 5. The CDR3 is CASSRVAGNTDTQYF. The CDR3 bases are TGCGCCAGCAGCCGGGTAGCGGGGAACACAGATACGCAGTATTTT.

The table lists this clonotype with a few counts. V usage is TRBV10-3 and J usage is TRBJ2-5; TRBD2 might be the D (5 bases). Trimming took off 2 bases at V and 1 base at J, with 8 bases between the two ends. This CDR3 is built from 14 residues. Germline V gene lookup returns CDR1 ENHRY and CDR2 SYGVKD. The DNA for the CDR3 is TGTGCCATCAGTGAGAATGGAGGCCAAGAGACCCAGTACTTC. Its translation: CAISENGGQETQYF.

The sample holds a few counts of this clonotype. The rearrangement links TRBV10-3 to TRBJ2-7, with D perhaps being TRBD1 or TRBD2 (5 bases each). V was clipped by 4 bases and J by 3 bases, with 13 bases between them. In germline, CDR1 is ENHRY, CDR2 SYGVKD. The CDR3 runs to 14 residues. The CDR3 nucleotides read TGTGCCATCAGTGTTGGGGGAGAGGGCTACGAGCAGTACTTC. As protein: CAISVGGEGYEQYF.

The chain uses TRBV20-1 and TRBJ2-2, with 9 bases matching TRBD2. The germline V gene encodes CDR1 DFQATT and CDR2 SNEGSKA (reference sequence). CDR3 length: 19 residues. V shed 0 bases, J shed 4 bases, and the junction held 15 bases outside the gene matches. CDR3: CSARDALASGKGTTGELFF. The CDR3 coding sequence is TGCAGTGCTAGAGATGCCTTGGCTAGCGGGAAAGGTACCACCGGGGAGCTGTTTTTT.

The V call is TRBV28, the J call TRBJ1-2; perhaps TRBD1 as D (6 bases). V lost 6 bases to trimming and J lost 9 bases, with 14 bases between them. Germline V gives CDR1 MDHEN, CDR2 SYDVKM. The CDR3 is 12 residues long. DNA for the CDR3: TGTGCCAGCAGCACAAGACAGGCCCGCTACACCTTC. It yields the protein CASSTRQARYTF.

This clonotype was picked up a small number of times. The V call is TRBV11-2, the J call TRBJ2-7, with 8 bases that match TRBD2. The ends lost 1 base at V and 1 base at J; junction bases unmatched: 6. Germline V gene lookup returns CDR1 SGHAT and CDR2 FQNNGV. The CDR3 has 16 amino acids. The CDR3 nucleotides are TGTGCCAGCAGCTTAGCGCCAGCGGGAGTATCCTACGAGCAGTACTTC. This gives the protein CASSLAPAGVSYEQYF.

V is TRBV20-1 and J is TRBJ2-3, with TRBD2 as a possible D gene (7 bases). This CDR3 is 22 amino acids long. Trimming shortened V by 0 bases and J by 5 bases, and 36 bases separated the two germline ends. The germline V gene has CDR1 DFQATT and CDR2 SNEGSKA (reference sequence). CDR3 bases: TGCAGTGCTAGAGATCCGGCTCGGACCCAGGGAGGGGGGGGAGTTATGGAAGATACGCAGTATTTT. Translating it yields CSARDPARTQGGGGVMEDTQYF.

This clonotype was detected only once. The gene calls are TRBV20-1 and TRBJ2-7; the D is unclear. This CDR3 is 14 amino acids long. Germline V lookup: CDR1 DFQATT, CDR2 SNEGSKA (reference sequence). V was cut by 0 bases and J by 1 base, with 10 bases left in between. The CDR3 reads CSARDYQGSYEQYF. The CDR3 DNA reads TGCAGTGCTAGAGATTACCAAGGGTCCTACGAGCAGTACTTC.

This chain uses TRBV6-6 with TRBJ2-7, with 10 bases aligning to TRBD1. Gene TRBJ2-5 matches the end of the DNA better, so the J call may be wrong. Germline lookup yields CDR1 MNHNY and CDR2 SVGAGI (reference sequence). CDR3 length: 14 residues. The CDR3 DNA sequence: TGTGCCAGCAGCAGACGACAGGGGGCAGAGACCCAGTACTTC. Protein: CASSRRQGAETQYF.

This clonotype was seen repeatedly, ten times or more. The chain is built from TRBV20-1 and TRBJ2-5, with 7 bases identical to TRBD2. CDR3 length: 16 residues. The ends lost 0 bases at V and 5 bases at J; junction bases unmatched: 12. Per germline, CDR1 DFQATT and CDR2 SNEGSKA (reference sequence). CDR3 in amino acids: CSARDRASGGLETQYF. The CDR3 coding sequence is TGCAGTGCTAGAGATCGGGCTAGCGGCGGGCTGGAGACCCAGTACTTC.

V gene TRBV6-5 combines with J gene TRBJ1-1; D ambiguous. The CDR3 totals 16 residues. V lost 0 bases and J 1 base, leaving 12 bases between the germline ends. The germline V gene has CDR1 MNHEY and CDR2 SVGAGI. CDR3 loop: CASSYSILMRNTEAFF. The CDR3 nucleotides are TGTGCCAGCAGTTACTCGATCTTGATGAGGAACACTGAAGCTTTCTTT.

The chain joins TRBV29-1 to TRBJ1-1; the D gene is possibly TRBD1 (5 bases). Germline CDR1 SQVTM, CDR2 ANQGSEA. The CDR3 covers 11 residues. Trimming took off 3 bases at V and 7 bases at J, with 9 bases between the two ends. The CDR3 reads CSVEQGNEAFF. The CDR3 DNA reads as TGCAGCGTTGAGCAGGGTAATGAAGCTTTCTTT.

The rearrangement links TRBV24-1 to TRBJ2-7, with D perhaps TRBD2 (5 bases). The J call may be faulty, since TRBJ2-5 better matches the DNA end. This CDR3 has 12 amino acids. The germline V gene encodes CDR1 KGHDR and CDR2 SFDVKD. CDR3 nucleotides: TGTGCCACCAGTGATACTAGTGAGACCCAGTACTTC. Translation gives CATSDTSETQYF.

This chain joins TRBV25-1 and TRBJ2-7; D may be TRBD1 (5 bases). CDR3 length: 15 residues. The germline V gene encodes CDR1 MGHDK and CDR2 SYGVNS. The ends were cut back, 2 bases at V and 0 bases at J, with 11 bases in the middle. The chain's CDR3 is CASSEGAANSYEQYF. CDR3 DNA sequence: TGTGCCAGCAGTGAAGGGGCCGCGAACTCCTACGAGCAGTACTTC.

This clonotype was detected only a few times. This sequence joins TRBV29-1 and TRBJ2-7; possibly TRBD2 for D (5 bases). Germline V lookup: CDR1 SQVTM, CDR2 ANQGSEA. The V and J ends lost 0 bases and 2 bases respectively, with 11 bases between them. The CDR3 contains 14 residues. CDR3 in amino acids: CSVEDQEGTYEQYF. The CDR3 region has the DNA TGCAGCGTTGAAGATCAAGAGGGTACCTACGAGCAGTACTTC.

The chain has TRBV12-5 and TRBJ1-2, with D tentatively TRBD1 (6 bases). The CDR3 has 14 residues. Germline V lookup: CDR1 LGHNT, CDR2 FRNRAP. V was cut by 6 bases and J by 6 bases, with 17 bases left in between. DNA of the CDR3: TGTGCTAGTGGAAAGACAGGTATCCAGAATGGCTACACCTTC. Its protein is CASGKTGIQNGYTF.

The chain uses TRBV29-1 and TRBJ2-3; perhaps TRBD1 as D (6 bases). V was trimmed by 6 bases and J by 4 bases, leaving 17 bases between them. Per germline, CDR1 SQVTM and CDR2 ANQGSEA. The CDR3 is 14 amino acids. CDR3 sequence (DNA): TGCAGCGTGGTCTTTGGCAGGGGCTCAGATACGCAGTATTTT. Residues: CSVVFGRGSDTQYF.

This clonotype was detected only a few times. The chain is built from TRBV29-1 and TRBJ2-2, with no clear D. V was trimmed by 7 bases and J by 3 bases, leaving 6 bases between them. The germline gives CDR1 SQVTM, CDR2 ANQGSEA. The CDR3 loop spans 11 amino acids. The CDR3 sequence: CSAGYTGELFF. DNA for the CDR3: TGCAGCGCCGGATACACCGGGGAGCTGTTTTTT.